The 10 T cell receptor beta chains below were found in one sample sequenced in a study of CD8 T cells in Susac syndrome. cDNA came from 0.5 to 1 ug RNA primed by random hexamers. MiXCR, applied by TCRdb to the immunoSEQ multiplex PCR reads, yields one record per CDR3 protein. Of approximately 170,000 distinct CDR3 sequences listed, 85% to 95% are singletons. Source material: CD4+ T cells from PBMCs. These receptors came from a human donor in good health.

This chain links TRBV2 with TRBJ1-6; no reliable D call. Germline V lookup: CDR1 SNHLY, CDR2 FYNNEI. Trimming cost V 4 bases and J 8 bases, with 3 bases left between them. The CDR3 spans 11 residues. CDR3 nucleotide sequence: TGTGCCAGCAGTGCGGATTCACCCCTCCACTTT. Its protein is CASSADSPLHF.

V gene TRBV7-2 combines with J gene TRBJ1-1; D ambiguous. V lost 0 bases and J 11 bases, leaving 16 bases between the germline ends. Germline V lookup: CDR1 SGHTA, CDR2 FQGNSA. The CDR3 covers 14 residues. CDR3 amino acids: CASSLAQGLSPAFF. Here the CDR3 DNA reads TGTGCCAGCAGCTTAGCCCAAGGACTGTCTCCGGCTTTCTTT. The full variable domain, completed using reference TRBV7-2 and TRBJ1-1, is GAGVSQSPSNKVTEKGKDVELRCDPISGHTALYWYRQSLGQGLEFLIYFQGNSAPDKSGLPSDRFSAERTGGSVSTLTIQRTQQEDSAVYLCASSLAQGLSPAFFGQGTRLTVV.

The chain recombines TRBV10-3 with TRBJ2-7; tentatively, D is TRBD2 (7 bases). The CDR3 runs to 13 residues. The V end lost 4 bases, the J end lost 4 bases, and 11 bases lay between the germline ends. The germline V gene has CDR1 ENHRY and CDR2 SYGVKD. The DNA for the CDR3 is TGTGCCATCAGTGGAGGGGGGGGTTACGAGCAGTACTTC. As protein: CAISGGGGYEQYF.

The chain couples TRBV9 to TRBJ2-2, with D hard to call. V was trimmed by 2 bases and J by 4 bases, leaving 6 bases between them. In germline, CDR1 is SGDLS, CDR2 YYNGEE. The CDR3 is 13 amino acids. CDR3 sequence: CASSVFLTGELFF. DNA of the CDR3: TGTGCCAGCAGCGTGTTCCTCACCGGGGAGCTGTTTTTT. Full variable domain (missing parts from reference TRBV9 and TRBJ2-2): DSGVTQTPKHLITATGQRVTLRCSPRSGDLSVYWYQQSLDQGLQFLIQYYNGEERAKGNILERFSAQQFPDLHSELNLSSLELGDSALYFCASSVFLTGELFFGEGSRLTVL.

To note about this clonotype: The junction departs from germline at one end; a sequencing error may be responsible. This chain joins TRBV30 and TRBJ2-1; the D is unclear. Germline loops: CDR1 GTSNPN, CDR2 SVGIG (reference sequence). The CDR3 consists of 8 residues. CDR3 region: CASSSDLF. CDR3 coding DNA: TGTGCCTCCTCCAGCGACTTGTTC.

This chain links TRBV6-5 with TRBJ1-2, with D possibly TRBD1 on 5 matching bases. This CDR3 spans 14 amino acids. Germline V CDR1 and CDR2: MNHEY, SVGAGI. The V gene lost 0 bases and the J gene lost 2 bases, with 7 bases spanning the gap. For the CDR3, the DNA is TGTGCCAGCAGTTACTCGGGGGTAAACTATGGCTACACCTTC. This sequence encodes CASSYSGVNYGYTF.

This rearrangement joins TRBV29-1 to TRBJ2-3; no firm D call. The V end was cut by 7 bases, the J end by 2 bases, with 13 bases between. Germline CDR1 reads SQVTM; CDR2 reads ANQGSEA. The CDR3 is made up of 13 amino acids. The CDR3 loop is CSAKRPTTDTQYF. The CDR3 nucleotides read TGCAGCGCCAAAAGACCTACCACAGATACGCAGTATTTT.

The chain recombines TRBV6-1 with TRBJ2-7; 10 positions agree with TRBD1. V trimming: 2 bases; J trimming: 4 bases; junction bases outside the gene matches: 5. This CDR3 region has 15 residues. Germline CDR1 and CDR2: MNHNS and SASEGT. The CDR3 is CASSEPGQGTYEQYF. The CDR3 DNA follows: TGTGCCAGCAGTGAACCGGGACAGGGGACGTACGAGCAGTACTTC.

The chain's CDR3 is CAAWRSGQETQYF. CDR3 sequence (DNA): TGTGCCGCATGGCGATCCGGACAAGAGACCCAGTACTTC. The rearrangement joins TRBV5-4 to TRBJ2-5; D remains ambiguous. V was shortened by 10 bases and J by 2 bases, with 15 bases between the two germline ends. The CDR3 runs to 13 residues. The germline gives CDR1 SGHNT, CDR2 YYREEE (reference sequence).

This clonotype was seen a single time. Written as DNA, the CDR3 is TGTGCCAGCAGCTTCCGGGGGCTAGCGGGAAACACCATATATTTT. Translated, it gives CASSFRGLAGNTIYF. The chain employs TRBV11-2 and TRBJ1-3; weak D call: TRBD1 (6 bases). V was pared by 3 bases and J by 4 bases, with 13 bases between. This CDR3 comprises 15 residues. Per the germline V gene, CDR1 is SGHAT and CDR2 is FQNNGV.